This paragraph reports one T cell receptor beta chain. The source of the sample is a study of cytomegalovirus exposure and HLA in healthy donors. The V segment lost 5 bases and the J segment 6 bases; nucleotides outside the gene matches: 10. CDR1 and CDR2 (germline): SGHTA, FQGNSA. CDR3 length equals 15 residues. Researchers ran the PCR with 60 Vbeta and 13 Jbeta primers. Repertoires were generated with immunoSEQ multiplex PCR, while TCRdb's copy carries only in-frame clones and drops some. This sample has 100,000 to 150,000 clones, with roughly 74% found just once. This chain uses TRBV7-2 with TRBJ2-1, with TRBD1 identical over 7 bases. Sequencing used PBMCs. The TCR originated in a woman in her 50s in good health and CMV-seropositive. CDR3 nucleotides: TGTGCCAGCAGCCCGAGGCGGCAGGGGGTCAATGAGCAGTTCTTC. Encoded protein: CASSPRRQGVNEQFF. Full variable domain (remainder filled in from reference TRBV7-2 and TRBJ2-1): GAGVSQSPSNKVTEKGKDVELRCDPISGHTALYWYRQSLGQGLEFLIYFQGNSAPDKSGLPSDRFSAERTGGSVSTLTIQRTQQEDSAVYLCASSPRRQGVNEQFFGPGTRLTVL.